Following are 10 T cell receptor beta chains from one sample sequenced in a study of beta chain features in type 1 diabetes. All of the isolated RNA was reverse transcribed, so expressed TCRB transcripts were sequenced. Repertoires were generated with immunoSEQ multiplex PCR, while TCRdb's copy carries only in-frame clones and drops some. Of about 230,000 clones listed, around 10% are singletons. Sequencing was carried out using naive CD4+ T cells from blood. The receptors were sampled from a woman aged 18-35 years in good health.

This chain connects TRBV5-1 to TRBJ2-1, with 14 bases identical to TRBD2. Trimming removed 4 bases from V and 2 bases from J; junction bases left unmatched: 5. Germline-derived CDR1 and CDR2 are SGHRS and YFSETQ. The CDR3 is 17 amino acids. The CDR3 region is CASSIGLAGGPYNEQFF. Here the CDR3 DNA reads TGCGCCAGCAGCATAGGACTAGCGGGAGGACCCTACAATGAGCAGTTCTTC.

The chain has TRBV29-1 and TRBJ1-2, with TRBD1 identical over 7 bases. CDR1 and CDR2 from the germline V gene are SQVTM and ANQGSEA. With V trimmed by 4 bases and J by 8 bases, 10 bases remained unmatched. The CDR3 totals 13 residues. The CDR3 loop is CSVGFSGGEGYTF. The DNA of the CDR3 is TGCAGCGTTGGGTTTTCAGGGGGTGAGGGCTACACCTTC.

This clone has a handful of counts. This sequence joins TRBV7-9 and TRBJ2-5; 10 bases are a match to TRBD1. Germline CDR1 is SEHNR and CDR2 is FQNEAQ (reference sequence). This CDR3 is built from 13 residues. V shed 5 bases, J shed 3 bases, and the junction held 0 bases outside the gene matches. In nucleotides, the CDR3 is TGTGCCAGCAGCGGACAGGGGGAAGAGACCCAGTACTTC. This translates into CASSGQGEETQYF.

The genes are TRBV30 and TRBJ1-4; TRBD1 aligns across 9 bases. CDR1 is GTSNPN, CDR2 SVGIG, per germline (reference sequence). Trimming cost V 5 bases and J 12 bases; bases outside gene matches: 10. The CDR3 is 13 amino acids. The DNA of the CDR3 is TGTGCCTGGCAAGATTCCGGGACAGGGCAACTGTTTTTT. Translation: CAWQDSGTGQLFF.

This clone was seen more than once but under ten times. V usage is TRBV9 and J usage is TRBJ2-1; TRBD2 matches 8 bases. CDR1 and CDR2 from the germline V gene are SGDLS and YYNGEE. The CDR3 is 18 residues long. V lost 0 bases to trimming and J lost 9 bases; unmatched junction nucleotides: 17. The CDR3 coding sequence is TGTGCCAGCAGCGTAGAAGTCGGGCGGCGGGAGGCGCGGGTTGAGCAGTTCTTC. Its protein product is CASSVEVGRREARVEQFF.

There are a few counts of this clone. The chain links TRBV7-9 to TRBJ2-1; D unclear. Trimming took 3 bases from V and 1 from J, leaving 10 bases between them. This CDR3 spans 15 amino acids. Germline V gene data show CDR1 as SEHNR and CDR2 as FQNEAQ (reference sequence). The CDR3 region is CASSFPGGSYNEQFF. The CDR3 DNA is TGTGCCAGCAGCTTCCCCGGCGGATCCTACAATGAGCAGTTCTTC.

The V gene is TRBV6-5, the J gene TRBJ1-2; 8 bases fit TRBD1. Germline CDR1 is MNHEY and CDR2 is SVGAGI. Trimming cost V 4 bases and J 6 bases; bases outside gene matches: 7. The length of the CDR3 is 14 residues. The CDR3 sequence is CASSSIGQGHGYTF. For the CDR3, the DNA is TGTGCCAGCAGTTCCATCGGACAGGGCCATGGCTACACCTTC.

The V call is TRBV6-1, the J call TRBJ2-5; 10 bases match TRBD1. CDR1 is MNHNS and CDR2 is SASEGT in the germline V gene. There are 13 residues in the CDR3. V was pared by 7 bases and J by 4 bases, with 3 bases of the junction left unmatched. CDR3 DNA sequence: TGTGCCAGCAATCGGGACAGGGGAGAGACCCAGTACTTC. It yields the protein CASNRDRGETQYF.

The chain recombines TRBV27 with TRBJ2-2, with TRBD1 as a possible D gene (6 bases). V lost 0 bases to trimming and J lost 4 bases, with 12 bases between them. Germline loops: CDR1 MNHEY, CDR2 SMNVEV (reference sequence). The CDR3 spans 16 residues. The CDR3 nucleotides read TGTGCCAGCAGTTTATCTGGGGGCGCCGGCACCGGGGAGCTGTTTTTT. The encoded protein is CASSLSGGAGTGELFF.

The table lists this clone with a few counts. This rearrangement joins TRBV18 to TRBJ1-3; D unresolved. CDR3 length: 12 residues. Germline CDR1 is KGHSH and CDR2 is LQKENI. Trimming took off 3 bases at V and 4 bases at J, with 4 bases between the two ends. The chain's CDR3 is CASSPRGNTIYF. The CDR3 DNA reads TGTGCCAGCTCACCGCGCGGAAACACCATATATTTT.